This TCR beta chain came from a study of beta chain features in type 1 diabetes. Study-level background: All samples together contributed more than 90,000,000 sorted cells for examination.

The sample holds a few counts of this clone. What it recognizes is unknown. The germline V gene encodes CDR1 ENHRY and CDR2 SYGVKD. This CDR3 has 16 amino acids. V lost 5 bases, J lost 0 bases, and 6 bases stayed unmatched. Reverse transcription of all isolated RNA meant that expressed TCRB transcripts were sequenced. The table came from immunoSEQ multiplex PCR; TCRdb's copy has only in-frame clones and leaves some out. The sample lists some 240,000 clones, more than 15% seen once, with 0.08% to 0.095% in the top ten. Overall study results and limits: The VDJ junctions of type 1 diabetes patients carried fewer insertions and more deletions. Within patients, naive, central memory and Treg TCRB repertoires seemed more similar than within healthy donors. Moderate but significant shortening of TCRB CDR3s was recorded in all four CD4+ subsets from Type 1 diabetes patients. Whether TCRB rearrangement is influenced by HLA type went unresolved here.

Sequencing was carried out using naive CD4+ T cells from blood. The chain combines TRBV10-3 with TRBJ2-2; TRBD2 matches 7 bases. This TCR was sampled from a man aged 30-40 years with type 1 diabetes. DNA of the CDR3: TGTGCCATCAGTAATCCACGGGGGGCGAACACCGGGGAGCTGTTTTTT. Protein product: CAISNPRGANTGELFF.